This is a list of T cell receptor beta chains from one sample in a study of cytomegalovirus exposure and HLA in healthy donors. TCRdb's copy holds only in-frame clones and misses some; the assay was immunoSEQ multiplex PCR. This sample's table has about 200,000 clones. Material: PBMCs. The source is a girl under 10 years old in good health and CMV-seropositive. The conserved cysteine and the conserved F or W are not part of the CDR3 here. The D gene is left open where the match is weak.

V	J	D	CDR3
TRBV28	TRBJ2-3	TRBD2	ASSVTSGQSDTQY
TRBV7-2	NA	NA	ASSLVTQTDYEQY
TRBV28	TRBJ2-7	TRBD2	ASSWLAGSYEQY
TRBV30	TRBJ2-3	TRBD1	ACMGQVLTDTQY
TRBV19	TRBJ1-3	NA	ASRQGSGNTIY
TRBV4-2	TRBJ2-1	NA	ASSLRLGTENEQF
TRBV19	TRBJ2-3	NA	ASKGGYTDTQY
TRBV27	TRBJ1-5	TRBD1	ASSPGTGGNQPQH
TRBV29-1	TRBJ1-1	NA	SVKGMNTEAF
TRBV28	TRBJ2-7	NA	ASSRSGVEQY
TRBV10-1	TRBJ2-7	NA	ASSEWAPDEQY
TRBV2	TRBJ2-7	NA	ASSEMGLLTYEQY
TRBV6-5	TRBJ2-5	TRBD2	ASSYSGSHGTQY
TRBV12-5	TRBJ2-2	TRBD1	ASGLVSTGDNTGELF
TRBV2	TRBJ1-2	TRBD1	ASTGQGDSGYT
TRBV6-5	TRBJ1-1	NA	ASSRLVGTEAF
TRBV2	TRBJ2-7	TRBD2	ASSELAGSPYEQY
TRBV14	TRBJ1-1	NA	ASSPTKNTEAF
TRBV5-4	TRBJ2-5	NA	ASSFTGGEETQY
TRBV27	TRBJ2-7	TRBD1	ASSLPGGYEQY
TRBV30	TRBJ2-7	NA	AWSVDRYSYEQY
TRBV4-1	TRBJ2-3	NA	ASSPTGPKADTQY
TRBV27	TRBJ1-2	TRBD1	ASSLSSGGIYGYT
TRBV9	TRBJ2-1	TRBD2	ASSVEGLTYNEQF
TRBV29-1	TRBJ1-1	NA	SAHLTGWGTEAF
TRBV6-1	TRBJ2-7	NA	ASRAAYEQY
TRBV5-1	TRBJ1-1	NA	ASGRVDLNTEAF
TRBV5-4	TRBJ2-2	TRBD2	ASSLGSSGRTGELF
TRBV5-4	TRBJ2-7	NA	ASSLRGGTYEQY
TRBV27	TRBJ2-1	NA	ASSFNRVGVVIYNEQF
TRBV27	TRBJ2-1	NA	ASSRTRVHEQF
TRBV28	TRBJ1-2	TRBD1	ASRQGGAYGYT
TRBV7-3	TRBJ2-2	TRBD1	ASSLGTGGGELF
TRBV19	TRBJ2-2	NA	ASRRDIPGELF
TRBV27	TRBJ2-2	TRBD1	ASSPRQGAGGELF